Following are 11 T cell receptor beta chains from one sample sequenced in a study of T-cell memory formation after mild COVID-19. TCRdb recomputed calls from the 5' RACE reads with MiXCR, one row per CDR3 protein. The sample shows fewer than 500,000 distinct CDR3 sequences, approximately 25% of them seen only once. Sequenced material: PBMCs or a T cell subset sorted from them (not recorded which). Source of these receptors: an adult woman who had mild COVID-19 (a few samples of this study predate the infection). Cell type and time point are not known.

The V and J genes are TRBV12-3 or TRBV12-4 and TRBJ1-5; 7 nucleotides agree with TRBD1. This CDR3 has 14 amino acids. Trimming removed 3 bases from V and 4 bases from J; junction bases left unmatched: 3. The CDR3 loop reads CASSLDRLNQPQHF. The CDR3 nucleotides read TGTGCCAGCAGTTTGGACAGGTTGAATCAGCCCCAGCATTTT.

This clonotype was seen a handful of times. The genes are TRBV3-1 and TRBJ2-3; D uncertain. Trimming removed 0 bases from V and 11 bases from J, with 12 bases in between. CDR3 length: 13 residues. CDR1 is LGHDT and CDR2 is YNNKEL in the germline V gene (reference sequence). The CDR3 DNA follows: TGTGCCAGCAGCCAAGAATCCACGAGCCGGCAGTATTTT. This translates into CASSQESTSRQYF.

This chain joins TRBV9 and TRBJ2-7; 7 bases fit TRBD2. V was clipped by 10 bases and J by 5 bases; unmatched bases: 18. The germline V gene has CDR1 SGDLS and CDR2 YYNGEE. The CDR3 runs to 15 residues. The CDR3 region is CASSPGGGAGNEQYF. The CDR3 nucleotides are TGTGCCTCCTCTCCGGGTGGCGGAGCGGGAAACGAGCAGTACTTC.

This clonotype showed up just a few times. The CDR3 spells CASTPVTGGNEQFF. The CDR3 nucleotides are TGTGCCAGCACCCCGGTGACAGGGGGCAATGAGCAGTTCTTC. The rearrangement uses TRBV12-3 or TRBV12-4 and TRBJ2-1; 9 positions agree with TRBD1. The CDR3 consists of 14 residues. V gave up 7 bases and J gave up 6 bases; unmatched junction bases: 7.

Worth noting for this clonotype: The junction does not match germline at one end; this may be a read error. The chain links TRBV6-2 or TRBV6-3 to TRBJ2-1; 10 positions match TRBD2. The CDR3 sequence is 14 residues long. CDR1 is MNHEY and CDR2 is SVGEGT in the germline V gene. DNA of the CDR3: TGTGCCAGCAGTTACTCCGGGACTAGCGCTGGGGGGCCCTTC. The encoded protein is CASSYSGTSAGGPF.

The gene calls are TRBV7-8 and TRBJ2-1; 9 nucleotides match TRBD2. CDR3 size: 19 residues. Germline V lookup: CDR1 SGHVS, CDR2 FQNEAQ. Trimming removed 1 base from V and 2 bases from J; junction bases left unmatched: 12. In DNA form, the CDR3 reads TGTGCCAGCAGCTTAGTAGCCACTTATAGCGGGGGCACCTACAATGAGCAGTTCTTC. As protein: CASSLVATYSGGTYNEQFF.

This rearrangement joins TRBV4-3 to TRBJ2-2; 8 bases are shared with TRBD1. Germline lookup yields CDR1 LGHNA and CDR2 YSLEER. Unmatched junction bases numbered 6, after V lost 2 bases and J lost 7 bases. The CDR3 length is 15 residues. The CDR3 DNA is TGCGCCAGCAGCCAATCAGGGGGCTGGGGCGGGGAGCTGTTTTTT. Amino acid sequence: CASSQSGGWGGELFF.

The gene calls are TRBV4-1 and TRBJ2-5; 11 bases map to TRBD1. Germline CDR1 is MGHRA and CDR2 is YSYEKL. Germline trimming cut 0 bases from V and 4 bases from J; bases unmatched to any gene: 1. The CDR3 contains 15 residues. The CDR3 region has the DNA TGCGCCAGCAGCCAAGAGGGACAGGGGGGAGAGACCCAGTACTTC. This sequence encodes CASSQEGQGGETQYF.

The genes are TRBV5-6 and TRBJ2-7; possibly TRBD1 or TRBD2 for D (5 bases each). This CDR3 is built from 16 residues. In germline, CDR1 is SGHDT, CDR2 YYEEEE. With 3 bases removed from V and 6 bases from J, the gap between germline ends came to 22 bases. The CDR3, as DNA: TGTGCCAGCAGCTACATTACCGGGGCTAATGTTGGCGAGCAGTACTTC. Amino acids: CASSYITGANVGEQYF.

V is TRBV20-1 and J is TRBJ2-1, with a weak D call TRBD1 (6 bases). V lost 6 bases, J lost 5 bases, and 23 bases lay in between. The germline V gene has CDR1 DFQATT and CDR2 SNEGSKA (reference sequence). The CDR3 runs to 16 residues. CDR3 loop: CSAYGGVQGKDNEQFF. Written as DNA, the CDR3 is TGCAGTGCCTATGGTGGGGTACAGGGTAAGGACAATGAGCAGTTCTTC.

This clonotype was counted only a few times. The CDR3 nucleotides read TGTGCCAGCAGCTCCGACCAGGGGGCTGGAGGCTACACCTTC. Residues: CASSSDQGAGGYTF. The chain has TRBV9 and TRBJ1-2, with 8 nucleotides matching TRBD1. With 4 bases clipped from V and 8 bases from J, the junction kept 10 bases outside the gene matches. This CDR3 spans 14 amino acids. Germline CDR1 is SGDLS and CDR2 is YYNGEE.